This T cell receptor (beta chain) originates from a study of blood T cell repertoires in COVID-19. Cohorts were based on clinical histories the participants reported. Two negative PCRs, clearance, or symptom resolution were required of recovered Cohort 3 donors. Sequencing used immunoSEQ multiplex PCR; TCRdb keeps in-frame clones, though not all of them. The table has 400,000 to 450,000 clones, over 75% seen once. The TCR sequence derives from a man aged 25 to 40 who had recovered from COVID-19. What was sequenced was PBMCs or T cells enriched from blood (not recorded which).

CDR3 in amino acids: CASSRSPTNQPQHF. As DNA, the CDR3 is TGTGCCAGCAGCCGAAGCCCGACAAATCAGCCCCAGCATTTT. J is TRBJ1-5 and V is TRBV7-9; D gene unclear. Trimming pared 5 bases from V and 4 bases from J, leaving 12 bases between. The CDR3 has 14 amino acids. Looked up from germline, CDR1 is SEHNR and CDR2 is FQNEAQ (reference sequence).